This entry features one T cell receptor beta chain sequence. Its cognate antigen is unknown. This specimen belongs to a study of cytomegalovirus exposure and HLA in healthy donors. Study-wide results and limits: Cytomegalovirus-associated status was assigned to 150 to 200 TCR beta chains. A later analysis linked a missense variant in DCLRE1C to the trimming of TCR beta V and J genes.

In germline, CDR1 is MRHNA, CDR2 SNTAGT. The V gene lost 0 bases and the J gene lost 5 bases, with 5 bases spanning the gap. The CDR3 consists of 13 residues. The PCR was carried out with 60 Vbeta primers and 13 Jbeta primers. The protocol was immunoSEQ multiplex PCR, while the TCRdb copy is restricted to in-frame clones and leaves out a portion. The sample lists about 100,000 clones, 76% seen once, with roughly 4% in the top ten. The chain combines TRBV6-4 with TRBJ2-1; no clear D gene. The sample was PBMCs. This clonotype was obtained from a man aged 35 to 55 in good health and CMV-seronegative. CDR3 coding DNA: TGTGCCAGCAGTGACTCGGCCGACAATGAGCAGTTCTTC. Its protein is CASSDSADNEQFF.